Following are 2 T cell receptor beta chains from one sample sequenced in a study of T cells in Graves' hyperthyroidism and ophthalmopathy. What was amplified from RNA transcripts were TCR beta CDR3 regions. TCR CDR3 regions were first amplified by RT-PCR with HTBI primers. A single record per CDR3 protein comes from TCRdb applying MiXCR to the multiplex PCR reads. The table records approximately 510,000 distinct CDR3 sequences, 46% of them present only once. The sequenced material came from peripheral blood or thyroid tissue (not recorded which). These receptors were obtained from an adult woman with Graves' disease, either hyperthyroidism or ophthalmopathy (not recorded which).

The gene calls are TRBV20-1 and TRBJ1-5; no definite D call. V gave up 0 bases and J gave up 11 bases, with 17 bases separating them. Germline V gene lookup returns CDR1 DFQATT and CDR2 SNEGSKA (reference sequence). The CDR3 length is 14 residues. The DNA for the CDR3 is TGCAGTGCTAGAGATGGGCTAGCGGGAGAGACCCAGCATTTT. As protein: CSARDGLAGETQHF.

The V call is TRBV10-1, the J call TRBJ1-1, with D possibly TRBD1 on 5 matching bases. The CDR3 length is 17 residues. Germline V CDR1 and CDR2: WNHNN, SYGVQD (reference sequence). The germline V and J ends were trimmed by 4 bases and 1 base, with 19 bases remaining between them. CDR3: CASSADSTMAGNTEAFF. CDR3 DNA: TGCGCCAGCAGTGCAGACAGTACTATGGCTGGGAACACTGAAGCTTTCTTT.